This T cell receptor (beta chain) derives from a study of blood T cell repertoires in COVID-19. Study information: Acute-phase and convalescent COVID-19 samples originated in the United States, Italy and Spain. The analysed material was cDNA or gDNA that came from T cells, B-cell-depleted T cells, or PBMCs.

Authors' data handling: Reference gene primer amplification gave nucleated cell count estimates. Assay used: immunoSEQ multiplex PCR; TCRdb lists only in-frame clones, some missing. That table is the source of V, J and clone size, and D and trimming were worked out from the DNA. This sample has more than 200,000 clones, with 70% to 90% found just once. Looked up from germline, CDR1 is SGDLS and CDR2 is YYNGEE. The length of the CDR3 is 15 residues. Deletions cut 4 bases from V and 2 bases from J, with 14 bases between. Enrolment of Seattle patients took place during active infection, and they were followed longitudinally.

Input material: peripheral blood. This receptor was obtained from a man aged 25 to 40 with COVID-19, enrolled during active disease. The chain employs TRBV9 and TRBJ2-3; D is perhaps TRBD1 (5 bases). The CDR3 sequence: CASSPWAGSTDTQYF. As DNA, the CDR3 is TGTGCCAGCAGCCCATGGGCAGGGTCCACAGATACGCAGTATTTT.